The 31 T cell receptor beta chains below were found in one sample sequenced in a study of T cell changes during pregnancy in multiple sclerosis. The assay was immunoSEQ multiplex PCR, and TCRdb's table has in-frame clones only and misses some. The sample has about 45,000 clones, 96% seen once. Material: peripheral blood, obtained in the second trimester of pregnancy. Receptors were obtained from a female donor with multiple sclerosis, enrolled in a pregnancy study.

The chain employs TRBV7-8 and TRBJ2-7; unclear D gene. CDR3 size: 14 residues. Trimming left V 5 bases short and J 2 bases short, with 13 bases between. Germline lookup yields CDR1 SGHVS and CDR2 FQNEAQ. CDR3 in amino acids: CASSPDFGPYEQYF. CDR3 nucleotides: TGTGCCAGCAGCCCAGATTTTGGTCCCTACGAGCAGTACTTC.

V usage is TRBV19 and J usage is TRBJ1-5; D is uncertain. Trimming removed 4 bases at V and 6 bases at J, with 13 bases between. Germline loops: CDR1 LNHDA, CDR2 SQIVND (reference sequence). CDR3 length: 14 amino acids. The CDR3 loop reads CASSRFPEGQPQHF. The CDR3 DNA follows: TGTGCCAGTAGTAGGTTCCCCGAGGGTCAGCCCCAGCATTTT.

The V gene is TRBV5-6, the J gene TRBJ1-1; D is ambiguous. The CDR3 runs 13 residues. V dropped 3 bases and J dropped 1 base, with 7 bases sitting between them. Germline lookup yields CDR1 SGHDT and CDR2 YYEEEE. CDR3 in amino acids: CASSYDKNTEAFF. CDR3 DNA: TGTGCCAGCAGCTACGACAAGAACACTGAAGCTTTCTTT.

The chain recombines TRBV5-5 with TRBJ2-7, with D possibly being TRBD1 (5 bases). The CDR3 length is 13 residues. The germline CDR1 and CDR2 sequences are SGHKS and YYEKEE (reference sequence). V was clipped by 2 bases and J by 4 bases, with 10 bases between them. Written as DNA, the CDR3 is TGTGCCAGCAGCTTCGCAGGGTTATACGAGCAGTACTTC. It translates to CASSFAGLYEQYF.

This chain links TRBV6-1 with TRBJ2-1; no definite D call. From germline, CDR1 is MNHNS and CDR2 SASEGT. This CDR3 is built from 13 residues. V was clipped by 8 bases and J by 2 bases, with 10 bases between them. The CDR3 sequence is CASFSRTYNEQFF. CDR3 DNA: TGTGCCAGCTTTTCCAGAACCTACAATGAGCAGTTCTTC.

CDR3 nucleotides: TGTGCCAGCAGCCGGGACTCTTCCGGGGAGCTGTTTTTT. This codes for CASSRDSSGELFF. V usage is TRBV4-2 and J usage is TRBJ2-2, with D possibly being TRBD2 (6 bases). V was trimmed by 4 bases and J by 6 bases, leaving 9 bases between them. CDR3 size: 13 residues. The V gene's germline CDR1 is LGHNA and CDR2 YNFKEQ.

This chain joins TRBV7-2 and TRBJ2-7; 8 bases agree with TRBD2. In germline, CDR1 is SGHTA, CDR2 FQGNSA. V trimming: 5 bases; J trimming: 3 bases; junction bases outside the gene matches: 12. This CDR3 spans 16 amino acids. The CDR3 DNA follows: TGTGCCAGCAGCCCCAGTTGGGCGGGGGGCCTCTACGAGCAGTACTTC. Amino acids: CASSPSWAGGLYEQYF.

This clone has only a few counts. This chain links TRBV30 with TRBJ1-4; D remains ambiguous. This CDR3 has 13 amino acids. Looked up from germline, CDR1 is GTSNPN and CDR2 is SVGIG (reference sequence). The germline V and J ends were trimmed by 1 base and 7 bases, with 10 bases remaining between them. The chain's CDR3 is CAWSGGHGEKLFF. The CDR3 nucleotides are TGTGCCTGGAGTGGAGGGCACGGTGAAAAACTGTTTTTT.

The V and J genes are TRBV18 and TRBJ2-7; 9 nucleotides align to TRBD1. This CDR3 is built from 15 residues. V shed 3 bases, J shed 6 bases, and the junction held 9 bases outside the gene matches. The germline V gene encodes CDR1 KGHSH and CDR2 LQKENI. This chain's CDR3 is CASSPTSRDRAEQYF. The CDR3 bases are TGTGCCAGCTCACCGACGTCCCGGGACAGGGCCGAGCAGTACTTC.

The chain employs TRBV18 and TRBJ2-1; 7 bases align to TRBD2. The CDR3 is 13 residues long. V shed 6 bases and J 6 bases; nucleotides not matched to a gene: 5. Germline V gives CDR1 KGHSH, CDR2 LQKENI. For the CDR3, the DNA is TGTGCCAGCTCTCGGGACTACCCCAATGAGCAGTTCTTC. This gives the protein CASSRDYPNEQFF.

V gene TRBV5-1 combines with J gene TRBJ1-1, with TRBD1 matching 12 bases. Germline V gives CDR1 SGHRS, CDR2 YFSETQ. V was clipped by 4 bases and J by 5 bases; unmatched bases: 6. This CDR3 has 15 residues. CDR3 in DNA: TGCGCCAGCAGCAGGGGACAGGGGGCGCTGACTGAAGCTTTCTTT. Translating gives CASSRGQGALTEAFF.

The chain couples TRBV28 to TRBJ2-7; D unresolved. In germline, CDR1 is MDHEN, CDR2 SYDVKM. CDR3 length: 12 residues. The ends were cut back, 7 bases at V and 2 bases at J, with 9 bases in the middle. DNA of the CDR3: TGTGCCAGCACGCGGCAAACCTACGAGCAGTACTTC. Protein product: CASTRQTYEQYF.

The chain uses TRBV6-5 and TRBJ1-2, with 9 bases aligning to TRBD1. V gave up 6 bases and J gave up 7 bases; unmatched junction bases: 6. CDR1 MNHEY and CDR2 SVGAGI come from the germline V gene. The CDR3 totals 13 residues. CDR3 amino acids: CASRQGARGGYTF. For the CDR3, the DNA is TGTGCCAGCAGACAGGGGGCGCGCGGTGGCTACACCTTC.

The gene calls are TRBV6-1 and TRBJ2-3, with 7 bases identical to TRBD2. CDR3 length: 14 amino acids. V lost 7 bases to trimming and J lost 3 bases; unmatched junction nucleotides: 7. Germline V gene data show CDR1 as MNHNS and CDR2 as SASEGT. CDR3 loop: CASTRAGETDTQYF. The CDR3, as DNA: TGTGCCAGCACAAGGGCGGGAGAGACAGATACGCAGTATTTT.

The CDR3 reads CASSPSLGAKLGDTGELFF. Here the CDR3 DNA reads TGTGCCAGCTCACCGTCTCTGGGGGCTAAGCTTGGTGACACCGGGGAGCTGTTTTTT. This chain joins TRBV18 and TRBJ2-2; a possible D gene is TRBD1 (6 bases). The CDR3 sequence is 19 residues long. Deletions cut 3 bases from V and 3 bases from J, with 23 bases between. CDR1 KGHSH and CDR2 LQKENI come from the germline V gene.

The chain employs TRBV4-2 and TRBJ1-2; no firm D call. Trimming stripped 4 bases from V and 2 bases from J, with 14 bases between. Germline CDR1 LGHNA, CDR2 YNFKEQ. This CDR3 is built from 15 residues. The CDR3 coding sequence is TGTGCCAGCAGCCGAGAGTCCCCCGGGAACTATGGCTACACCTTC. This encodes CASSRESPGNYGYTF.

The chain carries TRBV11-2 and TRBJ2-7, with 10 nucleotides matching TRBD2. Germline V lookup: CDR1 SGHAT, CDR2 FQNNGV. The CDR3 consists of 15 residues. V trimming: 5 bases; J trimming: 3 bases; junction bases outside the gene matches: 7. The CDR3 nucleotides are TGTGCCAGCAGCCATCGAGGACTAGCGGTCTACGAGCAGTACTTC. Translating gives CASSHRGLAVYEQYF.

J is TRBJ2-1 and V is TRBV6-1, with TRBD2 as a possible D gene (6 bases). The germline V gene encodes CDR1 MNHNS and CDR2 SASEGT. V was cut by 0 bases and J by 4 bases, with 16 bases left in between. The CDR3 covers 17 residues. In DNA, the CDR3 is TGTGCCAGCAGTGAAGCGCGAAGGAGACTAGGTTACAATGAGCAGTTCTTC. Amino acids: CASSEARRRLGYNEQFF.

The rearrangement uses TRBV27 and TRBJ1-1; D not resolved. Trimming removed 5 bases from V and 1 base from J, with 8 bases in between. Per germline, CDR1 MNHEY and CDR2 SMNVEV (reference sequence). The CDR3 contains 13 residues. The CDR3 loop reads CASSPGSNTEAFF. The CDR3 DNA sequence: TGTGCCAGCAGTCCGGGTTCGAACACTGAAGCTTTCTTT.

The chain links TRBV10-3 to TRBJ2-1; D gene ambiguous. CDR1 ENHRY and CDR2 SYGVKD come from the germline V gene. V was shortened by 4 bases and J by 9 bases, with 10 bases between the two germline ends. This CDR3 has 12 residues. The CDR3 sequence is CAISGTTGEQFF. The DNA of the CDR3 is TGTGCCATCAGTGGCACCACGGGTGAGCAGTTCTTC.

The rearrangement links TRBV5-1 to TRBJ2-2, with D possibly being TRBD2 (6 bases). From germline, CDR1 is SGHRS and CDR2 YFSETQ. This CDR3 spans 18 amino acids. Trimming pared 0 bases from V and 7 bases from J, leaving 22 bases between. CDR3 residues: CASSLANASRGAGGELFF. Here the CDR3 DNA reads TGCGCCAGCAGCTTGGCCAATGCATCAAGGGGAGCGGGCGGGGAGCTGTTTTTT.

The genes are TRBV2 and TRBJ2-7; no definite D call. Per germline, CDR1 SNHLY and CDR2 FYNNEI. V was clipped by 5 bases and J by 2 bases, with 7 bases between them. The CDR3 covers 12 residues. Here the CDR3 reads CASSPQAYEQYF. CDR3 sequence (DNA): TGTGCCAGCAGTCCTCAGGCCTACGAGCAGTACTTC.

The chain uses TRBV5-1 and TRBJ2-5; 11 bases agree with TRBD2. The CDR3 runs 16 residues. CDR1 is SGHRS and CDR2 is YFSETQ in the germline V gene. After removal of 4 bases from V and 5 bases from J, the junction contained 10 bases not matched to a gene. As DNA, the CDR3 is TGCGCCAGCAGCGCCGGACTAGCGGGCAATTGGGAGACCCAGTACTTC. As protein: CASSAGLAGNWETQYF.

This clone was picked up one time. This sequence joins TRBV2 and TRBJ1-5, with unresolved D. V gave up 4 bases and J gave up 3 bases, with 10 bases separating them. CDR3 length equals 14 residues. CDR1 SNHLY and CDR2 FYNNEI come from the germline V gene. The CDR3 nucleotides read TGTGCCAGCAGTGTTGGGCAGGACAATCAGCCCCAGCATTTT. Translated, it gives CASSVGQDNQPQHF. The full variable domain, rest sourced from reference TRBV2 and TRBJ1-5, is EPEVTQTPSHQVTQMGQEVILRCVPISNHLYFYWYRQILGQKVEFLVSFYNNEISEKSEIFDDQFSVERPDGSNFTLKIRSTKLEDSAMYFCASSVGQDNQPQHFGDGTRLSIL.

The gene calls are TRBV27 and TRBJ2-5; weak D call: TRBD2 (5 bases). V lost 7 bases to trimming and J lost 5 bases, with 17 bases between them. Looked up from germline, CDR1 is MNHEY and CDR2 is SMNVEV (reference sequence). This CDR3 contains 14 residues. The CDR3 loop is CASTLPGLRETQYF. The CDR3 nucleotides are TGTGCCAGCACTCTTCCCGGACTTCGGGAGACCCAGTACTTC.

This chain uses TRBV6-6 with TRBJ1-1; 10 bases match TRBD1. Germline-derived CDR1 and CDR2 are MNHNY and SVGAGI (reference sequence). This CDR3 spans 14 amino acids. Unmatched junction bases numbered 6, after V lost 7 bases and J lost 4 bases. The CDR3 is CASIDRGRITEAFF. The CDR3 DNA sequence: TGTGCCAGCATTGACAGGGGGCGCATCACTGAAGCTTTCTTT.

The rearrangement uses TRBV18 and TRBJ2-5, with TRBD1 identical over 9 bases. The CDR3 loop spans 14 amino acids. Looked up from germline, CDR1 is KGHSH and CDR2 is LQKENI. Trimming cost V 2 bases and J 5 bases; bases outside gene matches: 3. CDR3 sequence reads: CASSPTGGQETQYF. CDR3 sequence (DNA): TGTGCCAGCTCACCAACAGGGGGCCAGGAGACCCAGTACTTC.

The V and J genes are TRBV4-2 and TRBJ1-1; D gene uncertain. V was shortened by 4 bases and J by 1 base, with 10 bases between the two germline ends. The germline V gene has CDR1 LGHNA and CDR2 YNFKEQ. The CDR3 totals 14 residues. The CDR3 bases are TGTGCCAGCAGCCCTAGCTCGGGGAACACTGAAGCTTTCTTT. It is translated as CASSPSSGNTEAFF.

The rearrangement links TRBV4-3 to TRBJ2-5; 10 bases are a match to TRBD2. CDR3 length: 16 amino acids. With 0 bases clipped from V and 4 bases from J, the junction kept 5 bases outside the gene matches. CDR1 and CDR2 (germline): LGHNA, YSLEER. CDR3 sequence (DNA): TGCGCCAGCAGCCAAGATGAGCGGGGGGGCCGAGAGACCCAGTACTTC. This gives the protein CASSQDERGGRETQYF.

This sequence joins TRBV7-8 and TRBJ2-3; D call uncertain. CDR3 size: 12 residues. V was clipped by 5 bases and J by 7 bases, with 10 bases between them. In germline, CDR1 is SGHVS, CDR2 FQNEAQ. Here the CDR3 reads CASSLILNTQYF. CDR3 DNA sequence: TGTGCCAGCAGCCTTATACTAAATACGCAGTATTTT.

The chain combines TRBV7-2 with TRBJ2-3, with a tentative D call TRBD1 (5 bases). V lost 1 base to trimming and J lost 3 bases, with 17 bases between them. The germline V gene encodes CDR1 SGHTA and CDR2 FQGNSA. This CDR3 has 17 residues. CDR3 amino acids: CASSLGLGVGYTDTQYF. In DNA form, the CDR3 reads TGTGCCAGCAGCTTAGGGTTAGGGGTAGGGTATACAGATACGCAGTATTTT.